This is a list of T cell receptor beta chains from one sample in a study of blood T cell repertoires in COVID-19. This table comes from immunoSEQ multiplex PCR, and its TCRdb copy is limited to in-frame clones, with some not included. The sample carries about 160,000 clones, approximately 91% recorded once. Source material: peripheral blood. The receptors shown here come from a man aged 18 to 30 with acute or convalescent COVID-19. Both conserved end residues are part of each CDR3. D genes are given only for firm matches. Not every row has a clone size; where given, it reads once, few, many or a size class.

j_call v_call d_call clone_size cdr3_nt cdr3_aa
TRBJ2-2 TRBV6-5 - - TGTGCCAGCCACTTCCGGGACACAACCACCGGGGAGCTGTTTTTT CASHFRDTTTGELFF
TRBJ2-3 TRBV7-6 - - TGTGCCAGCAGTTTTAGTACGCCCCCGACAGATACGCAGTATTTT CASSFSTPPTDTQYF
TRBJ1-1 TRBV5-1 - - TGCGCCAGCAGCTTGGCCGGGAGTAACACTGAAGCTTTCTTT CASSLAGSNTEAFF
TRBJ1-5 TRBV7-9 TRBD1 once TGTGCCAGCAGCCCGGGGACAGGGATCCAGCCCCAGCATTTT CASSPGTGIQPQHF
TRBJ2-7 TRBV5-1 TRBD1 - TGCGCCAGCAGCGATCCGGGACAGAGCTCCTACGAGCAGTACTTC CASSDPGQSSYEQYF
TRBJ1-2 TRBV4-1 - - TGCGCCAGCAGCCAAGAAGTCCTCGGCAGGGCCTATGGCTACACCTTC CASSQEVLGRAYGYTF
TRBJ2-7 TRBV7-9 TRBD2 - TGTGCCAGCAGCTCCAGCGGGGGGGTGTACGAGCAGTACTTC CASSSSGGVYEQYF
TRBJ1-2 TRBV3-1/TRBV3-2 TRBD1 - TGTGCCAGCAGCCAAGAAGGGGGCATATATGGCTACACCTTC CASSQEGGIYGYTF
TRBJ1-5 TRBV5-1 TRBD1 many TGCGCCAGCAGCGTGGGACAGGGTAGTCAGCCCCAGCATTTT CASSVGQGSQPQHF
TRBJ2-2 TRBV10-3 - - TGTGCCATCAGTGAGTCGGAGGGGGCCACCGGGGAGCTGTTTTTT CAISESEGATGELFF
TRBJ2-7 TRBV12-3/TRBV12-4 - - TGTGCCAGCAGTGCCGGGGGCTACGAGCAGTACTTC CASSAGGYEQYF
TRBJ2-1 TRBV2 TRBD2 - TGTGCCAGCATCGGACTAGCGGGTCAAAATGAGCAGTTCTTC CASIGLAGQNEQFF
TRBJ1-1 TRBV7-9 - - TGTGCCAGCACCCGACCGAGCGGGACTGAAGCTTTCTTT CASTRPSGTEAFF
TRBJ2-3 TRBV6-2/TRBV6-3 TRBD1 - TGTGCCAGCAGTCAAGACAGGGGCGGCACAGATACGCAGTATTTT CASSQDRGGTDTQYF